The 20 T cell receptor beta chains below all came from one sample that was sequenced in a study of T-cell reconstitution after alpha-beta-depleted transplantation in children. Unique molecular identifiers were incorporated into the prepared TCRbeta library. MiXCR, run by TCRdb on the PCR reads, gives a single entry per CDR3 protein. The sample shows about 610,000 distinct CDR3 sequences, 25% to 30% of them seen only once. Sequenced here: PBMCs, sampled before TCRalphabeta/CD19-depleted stem cell transplant. The source is a boy under three years old with Wiskott-Aldrich syndrome, due to receive a stem cell transplant.

The chain joins TRBV6-4 to TRBJ1-1; D is possibly TRBD1 (6 bases). CDR1 and CDR2 from the germline V gene are MRHNA and SNTAGT. The V gene lost 3 bases and the J gene lost 1 base, with 15 bases spanning the gap. The CDR3 consists of 16 residues. CDR3: CASSETGKVTNTEAFF. Written as DNA, the CDR3 is TGTGCCAGCAGTGAAACAGGGAAGGTGACGAACACTGAAGCTTTCTTT.

The chain employs TRBV20-1 and TRBJ1-4, with D perhaps TRBD1 (6 bases). This CDR3 comprises 15 residues. Trimming took off 0 bases at V and 4 bases at J, with 12 bases between the two ends. Germline V gene data show CDR1 as DFQATT and CDR2 as SNEGSKA (reference sequence). For the CDR3, the DNA is TGCAGTGCTAGAGAGAGACAGGCCAATAATGAAAAACTGTTTTTT. Residues: CSARERQANNEKLFF.

The gene calls are TRBV6-2 or TRBV6-3 and TRBJ2-2; D unclear. CDR3 size: 14 residues. Per the germline V gene, CDR1 is MNHEY and CDR2 is SVGEGT. Trimming removed 4 bases from V and 5 bases from J, with 11 bases in between. The CDR3 here is CASSFSAFTGELFF. CDR3 in DNA: TGTGCCAGCAGTTTTTCGGCTTTTACCGGGGAGCTGTTTTTT.

This chain uses TRBV20-1 with TRBJ2-1; TRBD2 agrees at 9 bases. There are 15 residues in the CDR3. With V trimmed by 2 bases and J by 3 bases, 5 bases remained unmatched. CDR1 DFQATT and CDR2 SNEGSKA come from the germline V gene (reference sequence). The DNA of the CDR3 is TGCAGTGCTAGACAACTAGCGGGCGACTACAATGAGCAGTTCTTC. This translates into CSARQLAGDYNEQFF.

This clonotype has only a few counts. This rearrangement joins TRBV12-3 or TRBV12-4 to TRBJ2-5; 9 positions agree with TRBD2. This CDR3 is 14 amino acids long. Germline trimming cut 0 bases from V and 7 bases from J; bases unmatched to any gene: 3. Written as DNA, the CDR3 is TGTGCCAGCAGTTTAGCGATGACTAGCGGGACCCAGTACTTC. This encodes CASSLAMTSGTQYF.

The rearrangement joins TRBV27 to TRBJ2-5; D gene uncertain. CDR3 size: 14 residues. V lost 6 bases, J lost 0 bases, and 11 bases lay in between. CDR1 is MNHEY, CDR2 SMNVEV, per germline (reference sequence). CDR3 sequence (DNA): TGTGCCAGCAGATACGTTCTAGACCAAGAGACCCAGTACTTC. The encoded protein is CASRYVLDQETQYF.

The chain is built from TRBV20-1 and TRBJ2-3; 8 nucleotides agree with TRBD2. J gave up 1 base and V 5 bases, and 8 bases lay outside the gene matches. Germline V gene lookup returns CDR1 DFQATT and CDR2 SNEGSKA (reference sequence). This CDR3 is built from 15 residues. The CDR3 sequence is CSAVPREGGTDTQYF. The CDR3 DNA sequence: TGCAGTGCTGTACCTCGGGAGGGGGGCACAGATACGCAGTATTTT.

The V and J genes are TRBV7-9 and TRBJ2-3; D remains unclear. The V gene's germline CDR1 is SEHNR and CDR2 FQNEAQ (reference sequence). The CDR3 covers 14 residues. V was pared by 5 bases and J by 1 base, with 10 bases between. The CDR3 here is CASSPSVGTDTQYF. In DNA, the CDR3 is TGTGCCAGCAGCCCCTCGGTCGGCACAGATACGCAGTATTTT.

Ten or more counts support this clonotype. The chain couples TRBV6-5 to TRBJ1-4; D is perhaps TRBD1 (6 bases). Germline V gene lookup returns CDR1 MNHEY and CDR2 SVGAGI. Trimming cost V 2 bases and J 8 bases, with 9 bases left between them. There are 13 residues in the CDR3. In nucleotides, the CDR3 is TGTGCCAGCAGTTACCGGGACAAGGAAAAACTGTTTTTT. Translation: CASSYRDKEKLFF.

This clonotype was counted a few times. This chain uses TRBV6-5 with TRBJ1-2; 7 bases line up with TRBD1. Trimming at V came to 0 bases and at J to 8 bases, leaving 6 bases not matched to a gene. The CDR3 contains 14 residues. CDR1 is MNHEY, CDR2 SVGAGI, per germline. The CDR3: CASSYSSGGGGYTF. For the CDR3, the DNA is TGTGCCAGCAGTTACTCGTCAGGGGGGGGAGGCTACACCTTC.

This chain links TRBV7-9 with TRBJ1-1; D unclear. Trimming removed 2 bases from V and 1 base from J, with 11 bases in between. There are 15 residues in the CDR3. Germline V gene sequence: CDR1 SEHNR, CDR2 FQNEAQ (reference sequence). In DNA, the CDR3 is TGTGCCAGCAGCTTATCAAGGGCAACGAACACTGAAGCTTTCTTT. This codes for CASSLSRATNTEAFF.

The sample holds a few counts of this clonotype. The chain couples TRBV5-5 to TRBJ2-1; 10 nucleotides agree with TRBD2. Germline CDR1 SGHKS, CDR2 YYEKEE (reference sequence). Germline trimming cut 5 bases from V and 0 bases from J; bases unmatched to any gene: 5. The length of the CDR3 is 16 residues. CDR3 coding DNA: TGTGCCAGCAGGGCTAGCGGGAGCGGCTCCTACAATGAGCAGTTCTTC. Translated, it gives CASRASGSGSYNEQFF.

This clonotype was detected only a few times. The chain combines TRBV20-1 with TRBJ2-5; D uncertain. The germline gives CDR1 DFQATT, CDR2 SNEGSKA (reference sequence). This CDR3 contains 12 residues. V lost 0 bases to trimming and J lost 3 bases, with 5 bases between them. CDR3 sequence reads: CSARDSKETQYF. The CDR3 bases are TGCAGTGCTAGAGACAGTAAAGAGACCCAGTACTTC.

The rearrangement uses TRBV27 and TRBJ1-5; TRBD1 aligns across 9 bases. The V gene's germline CDR1 is MNHEY and CDR2 SMNVEV (reference sequence). The CDR3 runs to 17 residues. V gave up 5 bases and J gave up 2 bases; unmatched junction bases: 10. CDR3 loop: CASSKTGGMIGNQPQHF. For the CDR3, the DNA is TGTGCCAGCAGTAAGACAGGGGGTATGATAGGCAATCAGCCCCAGCATTTT.

This clonotype was counted a few times. This chain connects TRBV11-1 to TRBJ2-7; tentatively, D is TRBD2 (6 bases). Germline CDR1 is SGHAT and CDR2 is FQDESV (reference sequence). The CDR3 length is 13 residues. Trimming took 5 bases from V and 4 from J, leaving 12 bases between them. The CDR3 sequence is CASSHRREYEQYF. Here the CDR3 DNA reads TGTGCCAGCAGCCACAGGAGGGAATACGAGCAGTACTTC.

The chain employs TRBV5-1 and TRBJ2-1; D is possibly TRBD1 (6 bases). CDR1 is SGHRS and CDR2 is YFSETQ in the germline V gene. With 1 base removed from V and 3 bases from J, the gap between germline ends came to 17 bases. This CDR3 has 17 amino acids. The CDR3 reads CASSLLAWGPIYNEQFF. The CDR3 DNA follows: TGCGCCAGCAGCTTGCTGGCTTGGGGGCCGATCTACAATGAGCAGTTCTTC.

This clonotype was observed a single time. The chain couples TRBV5-1 to TRBJ2-7; 12 nucleotides agree with TRBD2. Per the germline V gene, CDR1 is SGHRS and CDR2 is YFSETQ. The J segment lost 7 bases and the V segment lost 4 bases, leaving 12 bases of the junction unmatched. This CDR3 is 16 amino acids long. The CDR3 loop is CASSINTGGTSGEQYF. In nucleotides, the CDR3 is TGCGCCAGCAGCATCAATACAGGGGGGACTAGCGGGGAGCAGTACTTC.

The CDR3 nucleotides read TGCGCCAGCAGCTTGGCGCCGGGGAACTCTGGAAACACCATATATTTT. It codes for CASSLAPGNSGNTIYF. The chain recombines TRBV5-1 with TRBJ1-3, with D unclear. The CDR3 is made up of 16 amino acids. V lost 0 bases to trimming and J lost 0 bases, with 10 bases between them. Per the germline V gene, CDR1 is SGHRS and CDR2 is YFSETQ. Full variable domain (missing parts from reference TRBV5-1 and TRBJ1-3): KAGVTQTPRYLIKTRGQQVTLSCSPISGHRSVSWYQQTPGQGLQFLFEYFSETQRNKGNFPGRFSGRQFSNSRSEMNVSTLELGDSALYLCASSLAPGNSGNTIYFGEGSWLTVV.

The chain carries TRBV9 and TRBJ2-1; TRBD2 agrees at 10 bases. This CDR3 is built from 16 residues. J lost 7 bases, V lost 0 bases, and 7 bases had no gene match. CDR1 and CDR2 from the germline V gene are SGDLS and YYNGEE. Here the CDR3 DNA reads TGTGCCAGCAGCGTAGGAGCTAGCGGGGGTTGGAATGAGCAGTTCTTC. It yields the protein CASSVGASGGWNEQFF.

Comments on this clonotype: Given a much more abundant clone one base away, this may be a read error. The gene calls are TRBV5-1 and TRBJ1-1, with a possible D match to TRBD1 (5 bases). Per germline, CDR1 SGHRS and CDR2 YFSETQ. This CDR3 comprises 13 residues. The V end was cut by 2 bases, the J end by 4 bases, with 9 bases between. The CDR3 DNA sequence: TGCGCCAGCAGCTTAAACAGGTGCACTGAAGCTTTCTTT. Encoded protein: CASSLNRCTEAFF.